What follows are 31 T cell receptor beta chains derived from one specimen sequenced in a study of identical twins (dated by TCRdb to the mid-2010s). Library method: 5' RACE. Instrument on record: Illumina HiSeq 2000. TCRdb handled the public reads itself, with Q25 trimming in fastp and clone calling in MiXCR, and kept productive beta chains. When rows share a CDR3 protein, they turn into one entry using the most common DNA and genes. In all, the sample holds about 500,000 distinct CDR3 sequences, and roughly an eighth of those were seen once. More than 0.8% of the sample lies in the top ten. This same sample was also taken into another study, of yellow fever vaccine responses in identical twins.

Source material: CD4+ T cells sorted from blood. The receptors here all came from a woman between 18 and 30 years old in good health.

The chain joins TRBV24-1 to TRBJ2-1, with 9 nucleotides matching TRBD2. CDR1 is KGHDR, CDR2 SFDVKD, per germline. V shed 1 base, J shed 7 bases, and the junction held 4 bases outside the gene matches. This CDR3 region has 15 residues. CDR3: CATSDFSGSGNEQFF. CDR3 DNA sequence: TGTGCCACCAGTGATTTTAGCGGGAGTGGGAATGAGCAGTTCTTC.

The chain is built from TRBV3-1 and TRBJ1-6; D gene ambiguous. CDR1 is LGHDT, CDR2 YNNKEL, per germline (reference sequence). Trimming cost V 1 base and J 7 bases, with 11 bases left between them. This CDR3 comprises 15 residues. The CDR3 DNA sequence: TGTGCCAGCAGCCAAGGGGGAGGGTTCAATTCACCCCTCCACTTT. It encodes CASSQGGGFNSPLHF.

The CDR3 DNA follows: TGTGCCGGAGGGAGGGGGGGCTACAATGAGCAGTTCTTC. Protein product: CAGGRGGYNEQFF. The chain links TRBV10-3 to TRBJ2-1; D is possibly TRBD2 (7 bases). The CDR3 has 13 residues. V was shortened by 11 bases and J by 3 bases, with 14 bases between the two germline ends. The germline V gene has CDR1 ENHRY and CDR2 SYGVKD.

The CDR3 nucleotides read TGTGCCACCAGTGTAGGGACAGCGTACAATGAGCAGTTCTTC. Translation gives CATSVGTAYNEQFF. This chain joins TRBV24-1 and TRBJ2-1; 7 bases match TRBD1. V lost 5 bases to trimming and J lost 4 bases; unmatched junction nucleotides: 4. Germline lookup yields CDR1 KGHDR and CDR2 SFDVKD. The CDR3 sequence is 14 residues long.

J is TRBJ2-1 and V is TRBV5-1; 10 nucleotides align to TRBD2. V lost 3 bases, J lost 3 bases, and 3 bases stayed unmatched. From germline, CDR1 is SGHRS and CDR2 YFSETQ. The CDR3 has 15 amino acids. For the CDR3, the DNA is TGCGCCAGCAGCTGGACTAGCGGAGACTACAATGAGCAGTTCTTC. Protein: CASSWTSGDYNEQFF.

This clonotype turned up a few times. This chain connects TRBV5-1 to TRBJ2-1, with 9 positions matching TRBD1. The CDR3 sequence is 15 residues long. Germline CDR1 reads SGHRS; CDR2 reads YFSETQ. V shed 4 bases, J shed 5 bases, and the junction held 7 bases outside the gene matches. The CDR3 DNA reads TGCGCCAGCAGCCTTAGGACAGGGGAGCACAATGAGCAGTTCTTC. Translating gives CASSLRTGEHNEQFF.

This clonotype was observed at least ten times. The CDR3 region is CASSSSGGADTQYF. The CDR3 DNA follows: TGTGCCAGCAGCTCTAGCGGGGGGGCTGATACGCAGTATTTT. The gene calls are TRBV7-3 and TRBJ2-3; TRBD2 matches 12 bases. Germline V CDR1 and CDR2: SGHTA, FQGTGA. The J segment lost 6 bases and the V segment lost 4 bases, leaving 2 bases of the junction unmatched. The CDR3 is made up of 14 amino acids.

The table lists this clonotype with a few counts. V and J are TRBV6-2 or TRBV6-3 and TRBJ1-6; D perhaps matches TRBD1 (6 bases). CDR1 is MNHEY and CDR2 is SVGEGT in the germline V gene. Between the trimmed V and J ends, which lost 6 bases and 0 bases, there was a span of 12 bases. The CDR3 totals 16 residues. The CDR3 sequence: CASRNDRSSYNSPLHF. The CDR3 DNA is TGTGCCAGCAGAAACGACAGGAGCTCCTATAATTCACCCCTCCACTTT.

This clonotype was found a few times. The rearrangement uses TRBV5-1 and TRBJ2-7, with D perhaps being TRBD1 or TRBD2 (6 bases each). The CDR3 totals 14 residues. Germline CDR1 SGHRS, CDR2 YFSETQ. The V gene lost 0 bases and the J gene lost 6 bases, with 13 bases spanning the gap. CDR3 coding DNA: TGCGCCAGCAGCTTGGCGGGGGCGGGTGGCGAGCAGTACTTC. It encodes CASSLAGAGGEQYF.

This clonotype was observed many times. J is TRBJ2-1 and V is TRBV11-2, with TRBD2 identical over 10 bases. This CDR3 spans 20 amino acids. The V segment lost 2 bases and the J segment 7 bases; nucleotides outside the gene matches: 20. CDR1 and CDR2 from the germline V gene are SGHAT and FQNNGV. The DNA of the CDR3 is TGTGCCAGCAGCTTAATCGGCCCTAGCGGGGGAAGTAGGGCGAGAAATGAGCAGTTCTTC. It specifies CASSLIGPSGGSRARNEQFF.

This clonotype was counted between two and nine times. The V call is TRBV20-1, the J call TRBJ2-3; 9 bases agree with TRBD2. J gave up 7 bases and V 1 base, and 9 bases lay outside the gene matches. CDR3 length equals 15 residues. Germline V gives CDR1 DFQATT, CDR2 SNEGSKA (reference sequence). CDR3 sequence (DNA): TGCAGTGCTAGAGTTGCTAGCGGGAAAACGAATACGCAGTATTTT. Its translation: CSARVASGKTNTQYF.

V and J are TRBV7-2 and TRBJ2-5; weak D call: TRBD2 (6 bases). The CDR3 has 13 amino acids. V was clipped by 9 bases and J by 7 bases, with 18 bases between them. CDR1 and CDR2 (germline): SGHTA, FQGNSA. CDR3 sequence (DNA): TGTGCCAGTGCGATCCAGCAAGCGGGGACCCAGTACTTC. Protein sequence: CASAIQQAGTQYF.

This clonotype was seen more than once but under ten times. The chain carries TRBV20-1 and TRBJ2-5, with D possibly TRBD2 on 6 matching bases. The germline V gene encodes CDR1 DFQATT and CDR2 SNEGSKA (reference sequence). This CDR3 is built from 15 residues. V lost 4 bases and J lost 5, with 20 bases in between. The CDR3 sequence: CSATTTQGGGETQYF. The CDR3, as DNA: TGCAGTGCTACCACAACCCAGGGTGGAGGGGAGACCCAGTACTTC.

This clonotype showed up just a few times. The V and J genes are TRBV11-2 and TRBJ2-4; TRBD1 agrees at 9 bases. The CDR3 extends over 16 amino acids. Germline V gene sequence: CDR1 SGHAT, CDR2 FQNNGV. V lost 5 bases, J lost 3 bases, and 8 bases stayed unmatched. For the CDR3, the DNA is TGTGCCAGCAGCCACGGACAGGGGTTATTCAAAAACATTCAGTACTTC. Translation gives CASSHGQGLFKNIQYF.

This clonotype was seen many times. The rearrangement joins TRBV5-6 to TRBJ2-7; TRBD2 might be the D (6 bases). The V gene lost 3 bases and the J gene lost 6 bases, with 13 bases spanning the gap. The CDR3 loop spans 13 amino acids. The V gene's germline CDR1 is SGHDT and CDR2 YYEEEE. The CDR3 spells CASSWDWRGEQYF. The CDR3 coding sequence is TGTGCCAGCAGCTGGGACTGGAGAGGCGAGCAGTACTTC.

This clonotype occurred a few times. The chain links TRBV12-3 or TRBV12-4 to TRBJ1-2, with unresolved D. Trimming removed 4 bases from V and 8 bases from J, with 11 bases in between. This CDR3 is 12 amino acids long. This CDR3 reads CASSSRLQGYTF. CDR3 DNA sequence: TGTGCCAGCAGTTCCCGATTGCAAGGCTACACCTTC.

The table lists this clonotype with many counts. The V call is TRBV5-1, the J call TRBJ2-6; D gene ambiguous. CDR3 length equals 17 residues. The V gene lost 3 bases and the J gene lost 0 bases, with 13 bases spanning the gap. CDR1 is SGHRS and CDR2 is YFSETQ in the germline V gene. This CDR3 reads CASSSGVALSGANVLTF. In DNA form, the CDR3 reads TGCGCCAGCAGCTCCGGCGTAGCTCTCTCTGGGGCCAACGTCCTGACTTTC.

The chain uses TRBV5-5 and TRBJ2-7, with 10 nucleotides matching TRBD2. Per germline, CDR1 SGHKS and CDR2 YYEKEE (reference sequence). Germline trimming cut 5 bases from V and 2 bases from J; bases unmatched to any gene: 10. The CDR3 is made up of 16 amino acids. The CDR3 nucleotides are TGTGCCAGCAGTTCTGGAGGGACTAGCGCAGCCTACGAGCAGTACTTC. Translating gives CASSSGGTSAAYEQYF.

Here the CDR3 reads CASSPRQKSNYEQYF. As DNA, the CDR3 is TGTGCCAGCAGTCCCCGGCAGAAATCAAATTACGAGCAGTACTTC. The chain uses TRBV12-3 or TRBV12-4 and TRBJ2-7; D is ambiguous. Between the trimmed V and J ends, which lost 5 bases and 4 bases, there was a span of 18 bases. The CDR3 spans 15 residues.

CDR3 sequence (DNA): TGTGCCAGCAGCAAGATACAGGGGCTGTCCGATCAGCCCCAGCATTTT. This encodes CASSKIQGLSDQPQHF. The rearrangement uses TRBV13 and TRBJ1-5; 7 bases are a match to TRBD1. This CDR3 has 16 residues. Germline V lookup: CDR1 PRHDT, CDR2 FYEKMQ (reference sequence). The V segment lost 5 bases and the J segment 5 bases; nucleotides outside the gene matches: 12.

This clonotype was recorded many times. The DNA for the CDR3 is TGTGCCAGCAGCCCCCGGGAGGGGGGCCCCTCCTACGAGCAGTACTTC. This gives the protein CASSPREGGPSYEQYF. The chain is built from TRBV4-2 and TRBJ2-7; 8 positions match TRBD2. Germline V lookup: CDR1 LGHNA, CDR2 YNFKEQ. The CDR3 runs to 16 residues. The V gene end was trimmed by 4 bases and the J gene end by 0 bases; junction bases not matched to a gene: 8.

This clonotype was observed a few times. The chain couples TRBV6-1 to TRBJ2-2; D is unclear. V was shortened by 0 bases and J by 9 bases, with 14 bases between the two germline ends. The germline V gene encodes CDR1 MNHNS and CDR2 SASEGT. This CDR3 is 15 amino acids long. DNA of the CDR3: TGTGCCAGCAGTGAAGCCGTCCTAGGTCGCCGGGAGCTGTTTTTT. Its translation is CASSEAVLGRRELFF.

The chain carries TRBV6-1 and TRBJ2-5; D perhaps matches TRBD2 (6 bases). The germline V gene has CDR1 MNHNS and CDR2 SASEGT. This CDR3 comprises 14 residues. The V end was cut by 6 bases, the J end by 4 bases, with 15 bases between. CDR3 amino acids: CASSNGGLGETQYF. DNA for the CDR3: TGTGCCAGCAGCAACGGAGGGTTAGGAGAGACCCAGTACTTC.

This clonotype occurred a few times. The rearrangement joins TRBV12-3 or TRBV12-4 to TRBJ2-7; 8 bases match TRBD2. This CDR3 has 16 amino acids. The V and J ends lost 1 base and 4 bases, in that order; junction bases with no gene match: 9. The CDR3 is CASSLGVPGGGYEQYF. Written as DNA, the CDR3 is TGTGCCAGCAGTTTAGGCGTCCCGGGGGGGGGATACGAGCAGTACTTC.

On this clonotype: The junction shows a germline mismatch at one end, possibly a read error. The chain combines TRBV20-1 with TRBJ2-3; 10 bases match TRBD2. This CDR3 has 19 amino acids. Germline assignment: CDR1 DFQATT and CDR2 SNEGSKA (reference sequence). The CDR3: CCASTSGVFGWFLADTQYF. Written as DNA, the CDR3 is TGCTGTGCTTCCACTAGCGGGGTGTTCGGTTGGTTCCTCGCAGATACGCAGTATTTT.

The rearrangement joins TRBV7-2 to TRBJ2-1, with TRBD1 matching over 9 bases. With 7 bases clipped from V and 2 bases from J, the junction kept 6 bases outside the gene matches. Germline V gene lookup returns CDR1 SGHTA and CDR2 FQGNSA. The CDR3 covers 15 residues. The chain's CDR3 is CASTIQGAAYNEQFF. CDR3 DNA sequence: TGTGCCAGCACCATACAGGGGGCGGCCTACAATGAGCAGTTCTTC.

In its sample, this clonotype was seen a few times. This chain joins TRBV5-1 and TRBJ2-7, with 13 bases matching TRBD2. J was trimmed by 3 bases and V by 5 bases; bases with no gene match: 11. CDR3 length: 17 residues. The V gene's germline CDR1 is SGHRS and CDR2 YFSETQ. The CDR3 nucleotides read TGCGCCAGCAGGCCACTAGCGGGAGGGCGTTCGCGCTACGAGCAGTACTTC. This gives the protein CASRPLAGGRSRYEQYF.

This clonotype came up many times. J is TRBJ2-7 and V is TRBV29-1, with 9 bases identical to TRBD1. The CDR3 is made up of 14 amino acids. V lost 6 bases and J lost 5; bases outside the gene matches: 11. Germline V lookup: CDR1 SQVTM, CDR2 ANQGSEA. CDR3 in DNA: TGCAGCGTCGCCGACAGGGGGGTAAGGGACGAGCAGTACTTC. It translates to CSVADRGVRDEQYF.

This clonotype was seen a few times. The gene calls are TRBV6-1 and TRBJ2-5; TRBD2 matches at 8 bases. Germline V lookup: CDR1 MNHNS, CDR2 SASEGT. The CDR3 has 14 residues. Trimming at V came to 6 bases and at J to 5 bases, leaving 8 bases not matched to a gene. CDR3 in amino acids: CASRTKRGSETQYF. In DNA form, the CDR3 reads TGTGCCAGCAGAACGAAGCGGGGGAGTGAGACCCAGTACTTC.

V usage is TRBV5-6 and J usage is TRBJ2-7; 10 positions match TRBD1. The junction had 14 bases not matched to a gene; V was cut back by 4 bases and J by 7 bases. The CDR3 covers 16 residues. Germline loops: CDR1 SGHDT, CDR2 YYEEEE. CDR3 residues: CASSPLTPGQGLEQYF. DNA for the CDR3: TGTGCCAGCAGCCCCCTGACCCCGGGACAGGGGTTGGAGCAGTACTTC. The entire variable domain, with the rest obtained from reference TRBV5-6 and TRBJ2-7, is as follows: DAGVTQSPTHLIKTRGQQVTLRCSPKSGHDTVSWYQQALGQGPQFIFQYYEEEERQRGNFPDRFSGHQFPNYSSELNVNALLLGDSALYLCASSPLTPGQGLEQYFGPGTRLTVT.

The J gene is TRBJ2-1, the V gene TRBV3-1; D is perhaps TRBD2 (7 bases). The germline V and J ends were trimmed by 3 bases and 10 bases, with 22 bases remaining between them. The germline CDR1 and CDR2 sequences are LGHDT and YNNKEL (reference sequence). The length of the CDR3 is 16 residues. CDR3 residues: CASSQGGGRKVPEQFF. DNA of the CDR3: TGTGCCAGCAGCCAGGGAGGGGGAAGGAAGGTACCCGAGCAGTTCTTC.